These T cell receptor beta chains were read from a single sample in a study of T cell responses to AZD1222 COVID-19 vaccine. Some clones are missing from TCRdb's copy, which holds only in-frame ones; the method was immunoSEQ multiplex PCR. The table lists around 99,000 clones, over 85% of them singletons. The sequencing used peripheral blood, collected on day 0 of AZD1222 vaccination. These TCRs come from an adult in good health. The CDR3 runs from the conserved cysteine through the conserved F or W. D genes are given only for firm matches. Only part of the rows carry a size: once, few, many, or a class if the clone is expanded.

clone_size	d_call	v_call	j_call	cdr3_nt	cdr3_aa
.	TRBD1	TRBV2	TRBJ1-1	TGTGCCAGCAGCATGGACAGGGGATCGAACACTGAAGCTTTCTTT	CASSMDRGSNTEAFF
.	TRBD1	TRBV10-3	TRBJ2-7	TGTGCCATCAGACCCGAAGCAGGGGGCCTTGAAGGAGAGCAGTACTTC	CAIRPEAGGLEGEQYF
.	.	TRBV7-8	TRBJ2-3	TGTGCCAGCAGCCGACATATGGATACGCAGTATTTT	CASSRHMDTQYF
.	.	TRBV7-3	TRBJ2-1	TGTGCCAGCAGCTTAGGCTACTTGAGCTCCTACAATGAGCAGTTCTTC	CASSLGYLSSYNEQFF
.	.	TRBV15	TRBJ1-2	TGTGCCACCAGCCAAAGATTGGGCAGCAACTATGGCTACACCTTC	CATSQRLGSNYGYTF
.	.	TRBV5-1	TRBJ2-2	TGCGCCAGCAGCTGGGAAGAGGAGCTGTTTTTT	CASSWEEELFF
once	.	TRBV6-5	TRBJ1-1	TGTGCCAGCAGCCGCCGGGGACACCAATCCGAAGCTTTCTTT	CASSRRGHQSEAFF
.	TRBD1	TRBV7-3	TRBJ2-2	TGTGCCAGCAGCTTACGACAGGGTCCCGGGGAGCTGTTTTTT	CASSLRQGPGELFF
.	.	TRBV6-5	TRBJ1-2	TGTGCCAGCAGAACGGGACTGGGGGGTAGCTATGGCTACACCTTC	CASRTGLGGSYGYTF
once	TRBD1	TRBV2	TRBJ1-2	TGTGCCAGCAGAGCCAGGACAGGGGCCCTCTATGGCTACACCTTC	CASRARTGALYGYTF
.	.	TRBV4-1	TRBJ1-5	TGCGCCAGCAGCCAAGTAAGGGGTCCTCAGCCCCAGCATTTT	CASSQVRGPQPQHF
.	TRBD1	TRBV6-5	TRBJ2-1	TGTGCCAGCAGTTATACGGATTCAGGGGGCAATGAGCAGTTCTTC	CASSYTDSGGNEQFF
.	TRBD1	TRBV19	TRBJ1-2	TGTGCCAGTAGGGGACAGGTCCCCCTCTATGGCTACACCTTC	CASRGQVPLYGYTF
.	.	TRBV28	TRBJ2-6	TGTGCCATCGGGTCCCCCGGGAGTGGGGCCAACGTCCTGACTTTC	CAIGSPGSGANVLTF
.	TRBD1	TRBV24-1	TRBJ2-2	TGTGCCACCAGCGAACCCGAGACAGGGTCGTACGGGGAGCTGTTTTTT	CATSEPETGSYGELFF
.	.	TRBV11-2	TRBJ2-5	TGTGCCAGCAGCCCACGCATCCTATCAGAGTTCGAGACCCAGTACTTC	CASSPRILSEFETQYF
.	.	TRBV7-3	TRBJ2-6	TGTGCCAGCAGCTTAGGACTCTCTGGGGCCAACGTCCTGACTTTC	CASSLGLSGANVLTF
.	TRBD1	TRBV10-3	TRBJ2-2	TGTGCCATCAGCCTACTATTGACAGGGGGTCCCGGGGAGCTGTTTTTT	CAISLLLTGGPGELFF
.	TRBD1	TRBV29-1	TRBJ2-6	TGCAGCGGAAGGACAGGGGGCCCTGGGGCCAACGTCCTGACTTTC	CSGRTGGPGANVLTF
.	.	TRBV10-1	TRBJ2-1	TGCGCCAGCAGTGAGTCTAGGGGCGTCGAGCAGTTCTTC	CASSESRGVEQFF
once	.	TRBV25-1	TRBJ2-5	TGTGCCAGCAGTGAAAGCTGGGGGGTTGCGGAGACCCAGTACTTC	CASSESWGVAETQYF
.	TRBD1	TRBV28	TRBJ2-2	TGTGCCAGCACTCCCCCCGCGCCCGGGCCTCGGCGGACAGGCGATACCGGGGAGCTGTTTTTT	CASTPPAPGPRRTGDTGELFF
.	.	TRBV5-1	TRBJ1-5	TGCGCCAGCAGCTTAGCAGACCAGGGGCCCCAGCATTTT	CASSLADQGPQHF
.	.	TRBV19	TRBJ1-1	TGTGCCAGTAGTATGAGGGGACCGAACACTGAAGCTTTCTTT	CASSMRGPNTEAFF
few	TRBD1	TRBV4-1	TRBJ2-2	TGCGCCAGCAGCCAAGCTTGGACAGGGGAGGAGGAGCTGTTTTTT	CASSQAWTGEEELFF
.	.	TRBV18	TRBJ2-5	TGTGCCAGCTCACCTCGTTATGAGGGACCACGGGGGACCCAGTACTTC	CASSPRYEGPRGTQYF
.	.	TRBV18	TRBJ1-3	TGTGCCAGCTCACCCGGGTTTGGCTTTGGAAACACCATATATTTT	CASSPGFGFGNTIYF
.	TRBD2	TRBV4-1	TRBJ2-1	TGCGCCAGCAGCCCTGGCCCGGGGAGGGGTCATGAGCAGTTCTTC	CASSPGPGRGHEQFF
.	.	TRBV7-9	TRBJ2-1	TGTGCCAGCAGCTTAGATGTTGGGGGTGAGCAGTTCTTC	CASSLDVGGEQFF
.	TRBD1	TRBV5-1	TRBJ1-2	TGCGCCAGCAGCGCCGGGACAGGAGTAAACTATGGCTACACCTTC	CASSAGTGVNYGYTF
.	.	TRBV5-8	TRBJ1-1	TGTGCCAGCAGCCCGACCGACAGGAACACTGAAGCTTTCTTT	CASSPTDRNTEAFF
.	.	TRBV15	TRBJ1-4	TGTGCCACCAGCATACGGGGCATTGGTGGAAAACTGTTTTTT	CATSIRGIGGKLFF
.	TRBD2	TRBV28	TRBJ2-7	TGTGCCAGCAGTTCCTTAGGGCTAGCGGGAGACTACGAGCAGTACTTC	CASSSLGLAGDYEQYF
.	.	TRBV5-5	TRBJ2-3	TGTGCCAGCAGCTTCGGAGGGAGCACAGATACGCAGTATTTT	CASSFGGSTDTQYF
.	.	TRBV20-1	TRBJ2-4	TGCAGTGCTAGAGACAGGGATCTGCAGTACTTC	CSARDRDLQYF
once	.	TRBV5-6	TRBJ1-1	TGTGCCAGCAGTTATGGACGGTCTGAAGCTTTCTTT	CASSYGRSEAFF
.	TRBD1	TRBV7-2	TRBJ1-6	TGTGCCAGCAGCCACGACAGGGGGGGCAATTCACCCCTCCACTTT	CASSHDRGGNSPLHF
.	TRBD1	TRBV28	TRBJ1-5	TGTGCCAGCAGTTCACCCCGGGACAGGGTGATTAGCAATCAGCCCCAGCATTTT	CASSSPRDRVISNQPQHF
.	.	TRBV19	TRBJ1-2	TGTGCCAGTAGTATAGGTAGCCGTACTAACTATGGCTACACCTTC	CASSIGSRTNYGYTF
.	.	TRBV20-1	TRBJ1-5	TGCAGTGCTAGTGGTCGATCTGGCAATCAGCCCCAGCATTTT	CSASGRSGNQPQHF
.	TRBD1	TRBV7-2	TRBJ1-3	TGTGCCAGCAGCCGGAGGGGGACAGGCCTCTCTGGAAACACCATATATTTT	CASSRRGTGLSGNTIYF
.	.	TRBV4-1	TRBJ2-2	TGCGCCAGCAGCCCTCTAGGGGGCGGGGAGCTGTTTTTT	CASSPLGGGELFF
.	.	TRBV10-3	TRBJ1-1	TGTGCGTCAGACACAGGGAGTTTGGAGACTGAAGCTTTCTTT	CASDTGSLETEAFF
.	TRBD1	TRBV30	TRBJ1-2	TGTGCCTGGAGTCGACAGGGTCGGTCTATTAGCTATGGCTACACCTTC	CAWSRQGRSISYGYTF
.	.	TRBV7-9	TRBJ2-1	TGTGCCAGCAGTCCCCGAGGGCAGAGGAGCAATGAGCAGTTCTTC	CASSPRGQRSNEQFF
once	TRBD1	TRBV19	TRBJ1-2	TGTGCCAGTAGTCCGGACAGGGGTGACTATGGCTACACCTTC	CASSPDRGDYGYTF
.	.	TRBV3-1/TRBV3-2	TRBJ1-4	TGTGCCAGCAGCCAACGGAGGGGAGCGGAAAAACTGTTTTTT	CASSQRRGAEKLFF
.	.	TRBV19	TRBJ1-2	TGTGCCAGTAGTATCAGGGGCCCTGGCTACACCTTC	CASSIRGPGYTF
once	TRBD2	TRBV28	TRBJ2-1	TGTGCCAGCAGACCCGGGACTAGACTGGATGAGCAGTTCTTC	CASRPGTRLDEQFF
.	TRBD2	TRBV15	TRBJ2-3	TGTGCCACCAGCGCGGGACTAGCGGGAGGGGGCACAGATACGCAGTATTTT	CATSAGLAGGGTDTQYF
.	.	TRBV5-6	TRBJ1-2	TGTGCCAGCAGCCCGCGGTGGGGGATAAAATATATGGACTATGGCTACACCTTC	CASSPRWGIKYMDYGYTF
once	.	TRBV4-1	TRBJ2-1	TGCGCCAGCAGCCAAGAAGGGACCACCTTGGATGAGCAGTTCTTC	CASSQEGTTLDEQFF
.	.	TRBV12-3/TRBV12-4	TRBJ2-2	TGTGCCAGCAGTCCCGGGACCACCGGGGAGCTGTTTTTT	CASSPGTTGELFF
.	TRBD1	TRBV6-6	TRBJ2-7	TGTGCCAGCAGCCGGACAGGGGGCATCTACGAGCAGTACTTC	CASSRTGGIYEQYF